These 12 T cell receptor beta chains came from one sample sequenced in a study of T cell clusters in autoimmune cytopenias. TRB was amplified from around 250 ng of peripheral blood genomic DNA per sample. TRB rearrangements were amplified by touch-down multiplex PCR with mixed TRB-A/B primers. One entry per CDR3 protein, without DNA, is what TCRdb gives after re-calling the multiplex PCR reads. This listing includes 1,500 or so distinct CDR3 sequences. This same sample was also part of a study on T cell repertoires in aging, cancer and after chemotherapy.

Material: peripheral blood. The receptors were sampled from a human donor in good health.

This clonotype is deemed medium-sized by its frequency. The chain combines TRBV20-1 with TRBJ1-4. CDR3 length equals 13 residues. CDR1 is DFQATT, CDR2 SNEGSKA, per germline (reference sequence). CDR3 sequence: CSARRGEDEKLFF.

Judged by frequency, this clonotype is medium-sized. This chain joins TRBV7-2 and TRBJ1-1. The CDR3 consists of 14 residues. The germline CDR1 and CDR2 sequences are SGHTA and FQGNSA. CDR3 residues: CASSLQALNTEAFF.

Judged by frequency, this clonotype is medium-sized (0.01 to 0.1%). The rearrangement joins TRBV18 to TRBJ1-6. The germline gives CDR1 KGHSH, CDR2 LQKENI. This CDR3 has 16 amino acids. This chain's CDR3 is CASSPEGSSYNSPLHF.

This chain links TRBV7-3 with TRBJ2-1. Germline-derived CDR1 and CDR2 are SGHTA and FQGTGA. This CDR3 has 13 residues. The CDR3 spells CASSLSSYNEQFF. Combining the CDR3 with reference TRBV7-3 and TRBJ2-1 gives the whole variable domain GAGVSQTPSNKVTEKGKYVELRCDPISGHTALYWYRQSLGQGPEFLIYFQGTGAADDSGLPNDRFFAVRPEGSVSTLKIQRTERGDSAVYLCASSLSSYNEQFFGPGTRLTVL.

The J gene is TRBJ2-7, the V gene TRBV14; there is no DNA to check the TCRdb D call of TRBD2. Germline-derived CDR1 and CDR2 are SGHDN and FVKESK. CDR3 length: 18 amino acids. CDR3 amino acids: CASSQGLAGGSSSYEQYF.

Measured by frequency, this clonotype is medium-sized. This chain connects TRBV19 to TRBJ1-2; the D gene TCRdb calls, TRBD1, cannot be checked with no DNA. The CDR3 has 16 residues. Germline-derived CDR1 and CDR2 are LNHDA and SQIVND (reference sequence). The CDR3 protein is CASSLRTDGTNYGYTF.

This chain uses TRBV6-1 with TRBJ2-7. This CDR3 has 13 amino acids. From germline, CDR1 is MNHNS and CDR2 SASEGT. CDR3 sequence: CASSYGGTYEQYF.

V usage is TRBV18 and J usage is TRBJ2-1; TCRdb proposes TRBD2, but this gene call is untestable without DNA. Per the germline V gene, CDR1 is KGHSH and CDR2 is LQKENI. The CDR3 covers 14 residues. CDR3 region: CASSRTSGTNEQFF.

The CDR3 protein is CASSPYGGTRYNEQFF. The genes are TRBV7-3 and TRBJ2-1. This CDR3 spans 16 amino acids. Per germline, CDR1 SGHTA and CDR2 FQGTGA.

This clonotype is labeled medium-sized based on frequency. The J gene is TRBJ2-7, the V gene TRBV7-9; TCRdb designates TRBD1, a call that cannot be tested without DNA. This CDR3 has 14 residues. Germline V gene sequence: CDR1 SEHNR, CDR2 FQNEAQ (reference sequence). The CDR3 protein is CASNPSLRGDEQYF.

The chain couples TRBV20-1 to TRBJ2-1; TCRdb's D gene call, TRBD2, goes unchecked for lack of DNA. The CDR3 runs to 17 residues. CDR1 is DFQATT and CDR2 is SNEGSKA in the germline V gene (reference sequence). The CDR3 region is CSAKALAAIHSYNEQFF.

This clonotype is medium-sized by frequency. The J gene is TRBJ2-1, the V gene TRBV24-1; as DNA is missing, the TRBD1 call by TCRdb cannot be tested. This CDR3 spans 14 amino acids. CDR1 KGHDR and CDR2 SFDVKD come from the germline V gene. Here the CDR3 reads CATSAGDEYNEQFF.